This T cell receptor (beta chain) emerged from a study of human T cells and chemical hapten exposure. Study-level background: Minor pooled library volume differences mainly drove per-sample TCR yield variation.

In this sample, this clonotype turned up a few times. Its matching antigen is unknown. The germline V gene encodes CDR1 SQVTM and CDR2 ANQGSEA. The CDR3 consists of 13 residues. V was clipped by 6 bases and J by 0 bases, with 10 bases between them. Study observations and caveats: The study found that DPC sensitization did not change TCRs above 1 in 1000 frequency.

The library labeled individual cDNA molecules by adding unique molecular identifiers to them. Original processing methods: Sample TCR totals centred on a median of roughly 96,000, ranging 23,224 to 690,600. TCRdb passed the RACE reads through MiXCR, listing each CDR3 protein once. The authors' filters were not applied to this entry. The sample lists 50,000 or so distinct CDR3 sequences; 4.4% were seen once. Time point described: healthy volunteer bleed at 2 weeks. Blood, whole and unfractionated, served as the source for total RNA extraction. The clonotype originates from a human donor in good health. Some clones in this sample may be carry-over from other donors' samples. The chain has TRBV29-1 and TRBJ2-3; D call uncertain. The sample comprised whole blood. The CDR3 bases are TGCAGCGTGGTCCACCGTAGCACAGATACGCAGTATTTT. Protein: CSVVHRSTDTQYF.